This T cell receptor beta chain was sequenced during a study of control samples from healthy donors and cancer patients. Some clones are missing from TCRdb's copy, which holds only in-frame ones; the method was immunoSEQ multiplex PCR. The data contain around 120,000 clones, around 96% of them singletons. This clonotype originated in a man aged 25-40 years in good health. What was sequenced was blood.

The CDR3 region has the DNA TGTGCCAGCAGCGGTACCTGGAGGGGTCAGCCCCAGCATTTT. Amino acid sequence: CASSGTWRGQPQHF. This rearrangement joins TRBV27 to TRBJ1-5; weak D call: TRBD1 (5 bases). The germline V and J ends were trimmed by 6 bases and 6 bases, with 15 bases remaining between them. CDR1 and CDR2 (germline): MNHEY, SMNVEV (reference sequence). The CDR3 contains 14 residues.